This T cell receptor (beta chain) was profiled in a study of PD-L1 blockade in urothelial cancer. In the study overall: Males with urothelial cancer arising in the bladder constituted about nine tenths of the roughly 29 patients. Earlier, patients had received 0 to 3 chemotherapy regimens. At 3 weeks after treatment start (second dose) and again at 6 weeks, blood was analyzed.

Noted time point: peripheral blood 6 weeks after treatment start. Anywhere from 1 to 8 samples came from each patient, spanning pretreatment and on-treatment. This clone was recorded only once. Profiling relied on immunoSEQ multiplex PCR, and the TCRdb table lists in-frame clones only, not all of them. The sample contains over 100,000 clones, around 90% of which appear only once. Sequencing was performed on PBMCs, taken around atezolizumab (anti-PD-L1) treatment. The sequence was obtained from a man in his sixties with urothelial cancer.

The CDR3 is CASSVGASGGAAETQYF. The CDR3 bases are TGTGCCAGCAGCGTAGGGGCTAGCGGGGGGGCAGCGGAGACCCAGTACTTC. The J gene is TRBJ2-5, the V gene TRBV9, with 12 bases fitting TRBD2. The germline V gene encodes CDR1 SGDLS and CDR2 YYNGEE. CDR3 size: 17 residues. Trimming removed 0 bases from V and 5 bases from J; junction bases left unmatched: 8.